This entry concerns a single T cell receptor beta chain. The antigen remains unidentified. The length of the CDR3 is 12 residues. CDR1 is SNHLY, CDR2 FYNNEI, per germline. The V end lost 4 bases, the J end lost 5 bases, and 8 bases lay between the germline ends. PCR employed 60 Vbeta and 13 Jbeta primers. Here immunoSEQ multiplex PCR was the method, and the copy in TCRdb shows in-frame clones only, minus some. The sample carries about 37,000 clones, more than 80% recorded once. The data derive from a study of cytomegalovirus exposure and HLA in healthy donors. Study conclusions and caveats: Because they were indistinguishable, some V segments, including TRBV6-2 and TRBV6-3, were excluded.

This clonotype originated in a middle-aged woman in good health and CMV-seronegative. The J gene is TRBJ2-5, the V gene TRBV2; D call uncertain. Sequenced sample: PBMCs. CDR3 amino acids: CASSVRSETQYF. The CDR3 DNA reads as TGTGCCAGCAGTGTTAGGAGTGAGACCCAGTACTTC.